This T cell receptor beta chain was profiled in a study of blood T cell repertoires in COVID-19. As for the study in general: COVID-19 samples collected from the United States, Italy and Spain covered acute and convalescent phases. The cDNA or gDNA used as material had been derived from T cells, B-cell-depleted T cells, or PBMCs.

This clone has just one count. This CDR3 has 16 amino acids. The V end was cut by 0 bases, the J end by 1 base, with 11 bases between. From germline, CDR1 is SEHNR and CDR2 FQNEAQ (reference sequence). Study processing details: Estimates of nucleated cell counts were drawn from the amplification of reference gene primers. Data came from immunoSEQ multiplex PCR; TCRdb stores just in-frame clones and leaves some out. The D gene and trimming were derived from the DNA, and the V and J assignments and clone size from that table. The data hold 110,000 or so clones, with approximately 88% observed a single time.

The rearrangement joins TRBV7-9 to TRBJ2-3, with D tentatively TRBD2 (6 bases). Material: peripheral blood. The clonotype originates from a woman between 40 and 55 years old with acute or convalescent COVID-19. CDR3 coding DNA: TGTGCCAGCAGCTTAGCTATGGACTACCGCACAGATACGCAGTATTTT. This gives the protein CASSLAMDYRTDTQYF.